This section outlines one T cell receptor beta chain sequence together with its context. V shed 3 bases and J shed 3 bases, with 15 bases lying between them. This CDR3 contains 15 residues. Germline V lookup: CDR1 LGHDT, CDR2 YNNKEL (reference sequence). The assay was immunoSEQ multiplex PCR, and TCRdb's table has in-frame clones only and misses some. The sample consists of about 220,000 clones, about 92% of them appearing once. The data stem from a study of T cell responses to AZD1222 COVID-19 vaccine. This material consisted of peripheral blood, taken on day 0 of MenACWY control vaccination. This clonotype originated in an adult in good health. This sequence joins TRBV3-1 (or the pseudogene TRBV3-2) and TRBJ2-7, with TRBD2 as a possible D gene (5 bases). As DNA, the CDR3 is TGTGCCAGCAGCCAGCGGGCCACCCTCAACTACGAGCAGTACTTC. Protein sequence: CASSQRATLNYEQYF.